This T cell receptor (beta chain) was documented in a study of blood T cell repertoires in COVID-19. Study-wide context: From the United States, Italy and Spain came samples of acute and convalescent COVID-19. PBMCs, B-cell-depleted T cells, or T cells provided the cDNA or gDNA that made up the material.

Original data processing: Using reference gene primer amplification, nucleated cell counts were estimated. The assay was immunoSEQ multiplex PCR, and TCRdb's table has in-frame clones only and misses some. The DNA was the basis for D and trimming; V, J and clone size are from that table. The sample yields nearly 200,000 clones, around 81% seen once. Trimming took off 4 bases at V and 3 bases at J, with 16 bases between the two ends. CDR1 and CDR2 (germline): ENHRY, SYGVKD. The CDR3 is 15 amino acids. Seattle participants joined during active infection and were tracked over time. The sequenced sample consisted of peripheral blood. This TCR came from a man in his 60s with COVID-19, enrolled during active disease. The chain recombines TRBV10-3 with TRBJ2-7; the D gene is possibly TRBD2 (6 bases). The CDR3 sequence: CAISVEGYRHYEQYF. CDR3 sequence (DNA): TGTGCCATCAGTGTGGAGGGGTACCGACACTACGAGCAGTACTTC.